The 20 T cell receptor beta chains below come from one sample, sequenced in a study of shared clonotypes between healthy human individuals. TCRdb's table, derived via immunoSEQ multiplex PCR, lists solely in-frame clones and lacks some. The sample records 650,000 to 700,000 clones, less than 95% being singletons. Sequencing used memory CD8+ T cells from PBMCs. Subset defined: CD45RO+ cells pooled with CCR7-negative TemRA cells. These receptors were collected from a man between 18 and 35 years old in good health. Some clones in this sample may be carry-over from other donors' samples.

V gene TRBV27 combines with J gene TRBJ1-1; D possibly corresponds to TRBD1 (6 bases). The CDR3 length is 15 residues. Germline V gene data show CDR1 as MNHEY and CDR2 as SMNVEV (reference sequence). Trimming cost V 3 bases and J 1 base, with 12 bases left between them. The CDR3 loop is CASSFPGARNTEAFF. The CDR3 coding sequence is TGTGCCAGCAGTTTTCCAGGGGCCAGGAACACTGAAGCTTTCTTT.

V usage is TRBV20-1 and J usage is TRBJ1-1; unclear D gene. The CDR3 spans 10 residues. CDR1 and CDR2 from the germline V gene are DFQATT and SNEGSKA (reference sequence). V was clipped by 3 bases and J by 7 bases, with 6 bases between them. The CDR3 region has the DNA TGCAGTGCTAGGCGCGATGAAGCTTTCTTT. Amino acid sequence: CSARRDEAFF.

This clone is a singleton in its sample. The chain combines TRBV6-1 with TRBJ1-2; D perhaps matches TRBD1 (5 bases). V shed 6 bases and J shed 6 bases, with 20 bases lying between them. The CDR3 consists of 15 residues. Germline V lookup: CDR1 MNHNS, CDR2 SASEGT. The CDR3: CASSASWGGVDGYTF. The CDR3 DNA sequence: TGTGCCAGCAGCGCGTCTTGGGGGGGAGTCGATGGCTACACCTTC.

The CDR3 spells CASSLASRSRSYNEQFF. The CDR3 nucleotides are TGTGCCAGCAGCTTGGCCTCGCGGTCCCGCTCCTACAATGAGCAGTTCTTC. The chain links TRBV5-4 to TRBJ2-1; D unclear. Germline V gives CDR1 SGHNT, CDR2 YYREEE (reference sequence). With 0 bases removed from V and 0 bases from J, the gap between germline ends came to 13 bases. The CDR3 length is 17 residues.

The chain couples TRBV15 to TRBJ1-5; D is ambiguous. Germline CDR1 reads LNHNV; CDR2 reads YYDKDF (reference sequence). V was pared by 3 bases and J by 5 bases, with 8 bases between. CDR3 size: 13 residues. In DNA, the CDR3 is TGTGCCACCAGCAGGGACCCATATCAGCCCCAGCATTTT. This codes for CATSRDPYQPQHF.

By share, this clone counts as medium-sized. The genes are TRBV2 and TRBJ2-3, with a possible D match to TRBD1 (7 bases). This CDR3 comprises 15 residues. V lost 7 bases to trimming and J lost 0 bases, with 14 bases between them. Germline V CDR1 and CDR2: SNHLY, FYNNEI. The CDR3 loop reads CASTGGTASTDTQYF. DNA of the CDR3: TGTGCCAGCACCGGCGGGACAGCTAGCACAGATACGCAGTATTTT. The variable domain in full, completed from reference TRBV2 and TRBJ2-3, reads EPEVTQTPSHQVTQMGQEVILRCVPISNHLYFYWYRQILGQKVEFLVSFYNNEISEKSEIFDDQFSVERPDGSNFTLKIRSTKLEDSAMYFCASTGGTASTDTQYFGPGTRLTVL.

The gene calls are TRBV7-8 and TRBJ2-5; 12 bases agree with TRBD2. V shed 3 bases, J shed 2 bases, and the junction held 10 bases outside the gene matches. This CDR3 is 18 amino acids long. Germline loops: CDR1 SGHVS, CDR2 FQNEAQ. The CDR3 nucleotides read TGTGCCAGCAGCTTGTTGCTAGCGGGAGGGCCGGGGCAAGAGACCCAGTACTTC. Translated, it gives CASSLLLAGGPGQETQYF.

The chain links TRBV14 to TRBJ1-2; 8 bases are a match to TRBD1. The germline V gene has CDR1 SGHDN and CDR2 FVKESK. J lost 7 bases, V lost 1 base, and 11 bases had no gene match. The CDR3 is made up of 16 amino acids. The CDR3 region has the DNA TGTGCCAGCAGCCAAGGAAGTGCAGGGGGCGCTCTTGGCTACACCTTC. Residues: CASSQGSAGGALGYTF.

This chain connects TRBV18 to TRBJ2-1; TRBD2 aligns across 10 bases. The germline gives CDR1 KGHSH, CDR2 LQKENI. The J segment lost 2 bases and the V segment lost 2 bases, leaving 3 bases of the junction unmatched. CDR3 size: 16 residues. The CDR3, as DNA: TGTGCCAGCTCACCAGAAGCGGGAGGGCCCTACAATGAGCAGTTCTTC. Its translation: CASSPEAGGPYNEQFF.

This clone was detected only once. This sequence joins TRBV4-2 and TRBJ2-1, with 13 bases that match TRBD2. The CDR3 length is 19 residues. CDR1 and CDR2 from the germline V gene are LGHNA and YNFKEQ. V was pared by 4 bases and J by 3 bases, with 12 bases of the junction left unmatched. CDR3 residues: CASSRRGLTSGRDYNEQFF. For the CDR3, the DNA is TGTGCCAGCAGCCGCAGGGGGCTAACTAGCGGGAGGGACTACAATGAGCAGTTCTTC.

The CDR3: CASSPQMATSYNEQFF. CDR3 sequence (DNA): TGTGCCAGCAGCCCCCAGATGGCTACCTCCTACAATGAGCAGTTCTTC. V and J are TRBV7-6 and TRBJ2-1; no clear D gene. The germline V gene has CDR1 SGHVS and CDR2 FNYEAQ. The CDR3 runs to 16 residues. Trimming pared 5 bases from V and 0 bases from J, leaving 14 bases between.

The CDR3 nucleotides read TGCAGCGTTGTGCGACGATCTGGGGGGAATGAGCAGTTCTTC. Residues: CSVVRRSGGNEQFF. The chain carries TRBV29-1 and TRBJ2-1; D might be TRBD2 (6 bases). The germline V and J ends were trimmed by 4 bases and 7 bases, with 17 bases remaining between them. Germline V gives CDR1 SQVTM, CDR2 ANQGSEA. This CDR3 is built from 14 residues.

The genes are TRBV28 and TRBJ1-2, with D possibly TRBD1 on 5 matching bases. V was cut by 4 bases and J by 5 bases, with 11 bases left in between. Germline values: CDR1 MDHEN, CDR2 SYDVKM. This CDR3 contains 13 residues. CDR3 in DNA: TGTGCCAGCAGTTCTCCAGGGCGGTATGGCTACACCTTC. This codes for CASSSPGRYGYTF.

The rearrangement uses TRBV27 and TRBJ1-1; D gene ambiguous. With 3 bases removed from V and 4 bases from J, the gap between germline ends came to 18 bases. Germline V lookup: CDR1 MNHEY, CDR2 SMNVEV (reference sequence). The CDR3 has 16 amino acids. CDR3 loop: CASSLVTDLGGTEAFF. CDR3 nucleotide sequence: TGTGCCAGCAGTTTGGTCACAGACCTAGGTGGCACTGAAGCTTTCTTT.

CDR3 residues: CASSSDSPYGYTF. DNA for the CDR3: TGTGCCAGCAGTTCCGACAGCCCGTATGGCTACACCTTC. This chain joins TRBV6-5 and TRBJ1-2, with D perhaps TRBD1 (5 bases). V was cut by 4 bases and J by 5 bases, with 11 bases left in between. The CDR3 loop spans 13 amino acids. Looked up from germline, CDR1 is MNHEY and CDR2 is SVGAGI.

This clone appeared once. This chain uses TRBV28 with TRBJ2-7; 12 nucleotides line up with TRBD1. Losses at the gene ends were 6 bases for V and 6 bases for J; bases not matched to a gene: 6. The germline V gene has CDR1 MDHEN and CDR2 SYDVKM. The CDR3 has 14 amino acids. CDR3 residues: CASRIRDRGREQYF. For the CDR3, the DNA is TGTGCCAGCAGGATCCGGGACAGGGGGCGCGAGCAGTACTTC. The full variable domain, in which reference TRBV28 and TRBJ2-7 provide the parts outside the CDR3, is DVKVTQSSRYLVKRTGEKVFLECVQDMDHENMFWYRQDPGLGLRLIYFSYDVKMKEKGDIPEGYSVSREKKERFSLILESASTNQTSMYLCASRIRDRGREQYFGPGTRLTVT.

The chain's CDR3 is CASSPSGGTNEKLFF. The CDR3 bases are TGTGCCAGCAGCCCCTCAGGTGGCACTAATGAAAAACTGTTTTTT. This chain uses TRBV9 with TRBJ1-4; unclear D gene. Germline V CDR1 and CDR2: SGDLS, YYNGEE. There are 15 residues in the CDR3. The V and J ends lost 4 bases and 2 bases respectively, with 12 bases between them.

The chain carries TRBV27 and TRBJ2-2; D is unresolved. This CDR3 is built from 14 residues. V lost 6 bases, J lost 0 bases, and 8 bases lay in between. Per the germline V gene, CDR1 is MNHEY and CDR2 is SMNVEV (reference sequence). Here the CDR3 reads CASRGLPNTGELFF. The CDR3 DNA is TGTGCCAGCAGAGGATTGCCGAACACCGGGGAGCTGTTTTTT.

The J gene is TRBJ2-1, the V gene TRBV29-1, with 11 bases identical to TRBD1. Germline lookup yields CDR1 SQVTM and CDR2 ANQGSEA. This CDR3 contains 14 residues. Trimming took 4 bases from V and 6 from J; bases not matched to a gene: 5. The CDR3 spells CSVVGTGGSNEQFF. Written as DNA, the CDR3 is TGCAGCGTTGTTGGGACAGGGGGTTCCAATGAGCAGTTCTTC.

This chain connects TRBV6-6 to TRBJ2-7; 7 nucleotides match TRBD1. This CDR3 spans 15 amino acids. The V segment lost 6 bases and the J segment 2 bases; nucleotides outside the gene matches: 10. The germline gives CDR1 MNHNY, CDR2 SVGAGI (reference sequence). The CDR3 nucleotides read TGTGCCAGCAGGGATCGACAGGGTCCTGCCTACGAGCAGTACTTC. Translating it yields CASRDRQGPAYEQYF.